The 31 T cell receptor beta chains presented below share a single source sample, sequenced in a study of cytomegalovirus exposure and HLA in healthy donors. The PCR had 60 Vbeta and 13 Jbeta primers. Profiling relied on immunoSEQ multiplex PCR, and the TCRdb table lists in-frame clones only, not all of them. The data hold some 120,000 clones, with 80% observed a single time. Specimen: PBMCs. These receptors all come from a man younger than 45 in good health and CMV-seropositive.

The chain has TRBV5-1 and TRBJ2-3; D is undetermined. The CDR3 extends over 12 amino acids. Germline CDR1 reads SGHRS; CDR2 reads YFSETQ. Trimming stripped 2 bases from V and 6 bases from J, with 7 bases between. The CDR3 sequence: CASSLARDTQYF. CDR3 DNA sequence: TGCGCCAGCAGCTTAGCGCGGGATACGCAGTATTTT.

This clone was detected a few times. This rearrangement joins TRBV29-1 to TRBJ2-7, with a weak D call TRBD1 (5 bases). CDR1 SQVTM and CDR2 ANQGSEA come from the germline V gene. V was shortened by 2 bases and J by 7 bases, with 18 bases between the two germline ends. CDR3 length: 14 residues. CDR3 sequence reads: CSVELIPGREEQYF. In DNA form, the CDR3 reads TGCAGCGTTGAACTTATTCCAGGGCGAGAAGAGCAGTACTTC.

The chain uses TRBV6-1 and TRBJ1-1, with 7 bases fitting TRBD1. In germline, CDR1 is MNHNS, CDR2 SASEGT. Germline trimming cut 6 bases from V and 1 base from J; bases unmatched to any gene: 5. This CDR3 has 14 amino acids. CDR3 amino acids: CASSQGGANTEAFF. The CDR3, as DNA: TGTGCCAGCAGCCAAGGGGGCGCGAACACTGAAGCTTTCTTT.

This clone has just a few counts. J is TRBJ1-4 and V is TRBV27, with TRBD1 matching over 11 bases. Germline V gene data show CDR1 as MNHEY and CDR2 as SMNVEV (reference sequence). J was trimmed by 4 bases and V by 5 bases; bases with no gene match: 15. The CDR3 is 19 amino acids. The DNA for the CDR3 is TGTGCCAGCAGTGCATGGACAGGGGGCATGATGGGATATAATGAAAAACTGTTTTTT. This translates into CASSAWTGGMMGYNEKLFF. The full variable domain, rest sourced from reference TRBV27 and TRBJ1-4, is EAQVTQNPRYLITVTGKKLTVTCSQNMNHEYMSWYRQDPGLGLRQIYYSMNVEVTDKGDVPEGYKVSRKEKRNFPLILESPSPNQTSLYFCASSAWTGGMMGYNEKLFFGSGTQLSVL.

The chain is built from TRBV28 and TRBJ1-6; 9 bases line up with TRBD1. Germline values: CDR1 MDHEN, CDR2 SYDVKM. V was clipped by 6 bases and J by 2 bases; unmatched bases: 11. The CDR3 is 18 amino acids. The CDR3 region has the DNA TGTGCCAGCAGCTCCGGGACAGGGAGTAACGCCTATAATTCACCCCTCCACTTT. Translating gives CASSSGTGSNAYNSPLHF.

As to this clone: Other nucleotide sequences in the sample specify the same CDR3. This sequence joins TRBV13 and TRBJ1-5; TRBD1 matches at 8 bases. J gave up 0 bases and V 5 bases, and 3 bases lay outside the gene matches. Germline V gene data show CDR1 as PRHDT and CDR2 as FYEKMQ (reference sequence). The CDR3 consists of 15 residues. CDR3 sequence: CASSLGQGSNQPQHF. The DNA for the CDR3 is TGTGCCAGCAGCCTTGGACAGGGTAGCAATCAGCCCCAGCATTTT.

The V gene is TRBV7-8, the J gene TRBJ1-1; 9 bases fit TRBD1. Unmatched junction bases numbered 4, after V lost 4 bases and J lost 1 base. Germline values: CDR1 SGHVS, CDR2 FQNEAQ. The CDR3 runs 15 residues. CDR3 sequence: CASSWPGQGNTEAFF. The CDR3 DNA is TGTGCCAGCAGCTGGCCGGGACAGGGGAACACTGAAGCTTTCTTT.

In the case of this clone: At one of its ends the junction is not consistent with the germline gene, which may arise from a read error. The V and J genes are TRBV5-1 and TRBJ2-6; TRBD2 agrees at 7 bases. This CDR3 region has 16 residues. CDR1 and CDR2 from the germline V gene are SGHRS and YFSETQ. CDR3 region: CASSRAGRSGANGLTF. In DNA, the CDR3 is TGCGCCAGCAGTCGAGCGGGGCGATCTGGGGCCAACGGCCTGACTTTC.

The chain joins TRBV2 to TRBJ1-1; no clear D gene. The length of the CDR3 is 12 residues. Trimming stripped 2 bases from V and 10 bases from J, with 11 bases between. From germline, CDR1 is SNHLY and CDR2 FYNNEI. For the CDR3, the DNA is TGTGCCAGCAGTGAATATCGGGGATTAGCTTTCTTT. Residues: CASSEYRGLAFF.

V and J are TRBV4-2 and TRBJ2-5; tentative D call: TRBD1 (5 bases). In germline, CDR1 is LGHNA, CDR2 YNFKEQ. V dropped 4 bases and J dropped 5 bases, with 20 bases sitting between them. The CDR3 covers 16 residues. The CDR3 nucleotides are TGTGCCAGCAGCCCGGCCGAGGCAGGGATCCGGGAGACCCAGTACTTC. This encodes CASSPAEAGIRETQYF.

The rearrangement joins TRBV5-1 to TRBJ2-3; no firm D call. Germline CDR1 and CDR2: SGHRS and YFSETQ. The CDR3 extends over 14 amino acids. V lost 1 base to trimming and J lost 5 bases, with 11 bases between them. This CDR3 reads CASSLLPGRDTQYF. Written as DNA, the CDR3 is TGCGCCAGCAGCTTGCTGCCAGGAAGAGATACGCAGTATTTT. The full variable domain, in which reference TRBV5-1 and TRBJ2-3 provide the parts outside the CDR3, is KAGVTQTPRYLIKTRGQQVTLSCSPISGHRSVSWYQQTPGQGLQFLFEYFSETQRNKGNFPGRFSGRQFSNSRSEMNVSTLELGDSALYLCASSLLPGRDTQYFGPGTRLTVL.

The V and J genes are TRBV6-6 and TRBJ2-7; 12 bases fit TRBD1. This CDR3 has 14 residues. Unmatched junction bases numbered 5, after V lost 2 bases and J lost 9 bases. Germline V gives CDR1 MNHNY, CDR2 SVGAGI (reference sequence). CDR3 in DNA: TGTGCCAGCAGTTACGGGACAGGGGGCCTGTGGCAGTACTTC. It translates to CASSYGTGGLWQYF.

The chain links TRBV6-1 to TRBJ1-1, with D perhaps matching TRBD1 (6 bases). This CDR3 has 16 residues. V was clipped by 0 bases and J by 0 bases, with 11 bases between them. Per germline, CDR1 MNHNS and CDR2 SASEGT. DNA for the CDR3: TGTGCCAGCAGTGAAGCAACAGGGAAAATGAACACTGAAGCTTTCTTT. It yields the protein CASSEATGKMNTEAFF.

This chain links TRBV5-6 with TRBJ2-1; the D is unclear. CDR3 length: 13 residues. Germline CDR1 is SGHDT and CDR2 is YYEEEE. V was clipped by 0 bases and J by 3 bases, with 4 bases between them. CDR3 nucleotides: TGTGCCAGCAGCTTGGGACACTACAATGAGCAGTTCTTC. Its protein is CASSLGHYNEQFF.

The rearrangement links TRBV19 to TRBJ1-5; D unresolved. This CDR3 is built from 13 residues. V gave up 9 bases and J gave up 11 bases, with 20 bases separating them. Germline lookup yields CDR1 LNHDA and CDR2 SQIVND (reference sequence). CDR3 residues: CARPPRRGGTQHF. The CDR3 DNA is TGTGCCAGACCGCCGCGTCGGGGAGGGACCCAGCATTTT.

J is TRBJ1-5 and V is TRBV6-5; D may be TRBD1 (6 bases). V dropped 5 bases and J dropped 5 bases, with 16 bases sitting between them. This CDR3 has 15 amino acids. The germline V gene encodes CDR1 MNHEY and CDR2 SVGAGI. The DNA for the CDR3 is TGTGCCAGCAGTAAAACAGGGTGGGGATATCAGCCCCAGCATTTT. Residues: CASSKTGWGYQPQHF.

The gene calls are TRBV6-6 and TRBJ1-1; D possibly corresponds to TRBD1 (5 bases). Germline V gene sequence: CDR1 MNHNY, CDR2 SVGAGI (reference sequence). This CDR3 comprises 13 residues. The ends were cut back, 8 bases at V and 10 bases at J, with 20 bases in the middle. This CDR3 is CASLVLGQRRAFF. The CDR3 nucleotides are TGTGCCAGCCTGGTGCTGGGGCAGAGGAGAGCTTTCTTT.

The chain carries TRBV28 and TRBJ1-5; D uncertain. The CDR3 runs 15 residues. V lost 6 bases to trimming and J lost 0 bases, with 12 bases between them. Germline V CDR1 and CDR2: MDHEN, SYDVKM. CDR3 nucleotides: TGTGCCAGCAGACCTCGGGATTATAGCAATCAGCCCCAGCATTTT. It encodes CASRPRDYSNQPQHF.

This clone has only one observation. This sequence joins TRBV9 and TRBJ2-1; 10 bases are shared with TRBD2. Per the germline V gene, CDR1 is SGDLS and CDR2 is YYNGEE. Trimming removed 3 bases from V and 5 bases from J; junction bases left unmatched: 8. This CDR3 has 16 amino acids. CDR3 bases: TGTGCCAGCAGCGAGTTCAGCGGGGGGGCGAACAATGAGCAGTTCTTC. Residues: CASSEFSGGANNEQFF.

The V call is TRBV13, the J call TRBJ2-5; D is perhaps TRBD2 (7 bases). Germline V gene sequence: CDR1 PRHDT, CDR2 FYEKMQ (reference sequence). V gave up 3 bases and J gave up 1 base, with 12 bases separating them. The length of the CDR3 is 15 residues. CDR3: CASSLGGGPQETQYF. The CDR3 DNA follows: TGTGCCAGCAGCTTGGGGGGGGGCCCCCAAGAGACCCAGTACTTC.

This chain uses TRBV6-5 with TRBJ2-3, with TRBD2 matching over 7 bases. Germline V CDR1 and CDR2: MNHEY, SVGAGI. J was trimmed by 2 bases and V by 10 bases; bases with no gene match: 9. This CDR3 spans 14 amino acids. The CDR3 nucleotides read TGTGCCACCGGTTGGGGGGGGAACACAGATACGCAGTATTTT. This sequence encodes CATGWGGNTDTQYF.

The CDR3 loop is CASSPGGGQPLHF. The CDR3 region has the DNA TGTGCCAGCTCACCTGGGGGCGGACAACCCCTCCACTTT. This sequence joins TRBV18 and TRBJ1-6, with D possibly matching TRBD1 (6 bases). The CDR3 loop spans 13 amino acids. The V end lost 3 bases, the J end lost 12 bases, and 12 bases lay between the germline ends. The germline V gene encodes CDR1 KGHSH and CDR2 LQKENI.

The rearrangement joins TRBV7-2 to TRBJ2-3; tentatively, D is TRBD1 (6 bases). Trimming pared 4 bases from V and 5 bases from J, leaving 16 bases between. Germline loops: CDR1 SGHTA, CDR2 FQGNSA. CDR3 length: 15 amino acids. The CDR3 sequence is CASSSQGKVGDTQYF. The DNA for the CDR3 is TGTGCCAGCAGCTCGCAGGGGAAGGTAGGAGATACGCAGTATTTT. The full variable domain, its missing parts supplied by reference TRBV7-2 and TRBJ2-3, is GAGVSQSPSNKVTEKGKDVELRCDPISGHTALYWYRQSLGQGLEFLIYFQGNSAPDKSGLPSDRFSAERTGGSVSTLTIQRTQQEDSAVYLCASSSQGKVGDTQYFGPGTRLTVL.

The chain joins TRBV10-1 to TRBJ2-7; perhaps TRBD2 as D (5 bases). The CDR3 has 14 amino acids. The V gene lost 0 bases and the J gene lost 3 bases, with 9 bases spanning the gap. Germline V gives CDR1 WNHNN, CDR2 SYGVQD (reference sequence). The chain's CDR3 is CASSESRASYEQYF. The CDR3 DNA is TGCGCCAGCAGTGAGTCGAGGGCTAGCTACGAGCAGTACTTC.

This sequence joins TRBV27 and TRBJ1-6; weak D call: TRBD1 (5 bases). The CDR3 spans 14 residues. V lost 6 bases to trimming and J lost 7 bases, with 13 bases between them. Looked up from germline, CDR1 is MNHEY and CDR2 is SMNVEV (reference sequence). The CDR3, as DNA: TGTGCCAGCAGCCTGGGACTCTTGAATTCACCCCTCCACTTT. It translates to CASSLGLLNSPLHF.

The CDR3 reads CASSVSINYGYTF. As DNA, the CDR3 is TGTGCCAGCAGTGTTTCTATAAACTATGGCTACACCTTC. The chain uses TRBV6-1 and TRBJ1-2; D not certain. This CDR3 spans 13 amino acids. Trimming removed 4 bases at V and 2 bases at J, with 8 bases between. Germline assignment: CDR1 MNHNS and CDR2 SASEGT.

This chain connects TRBV5-1 to TRBJ1-4; tentatively, D is TRBD1 (5 bases). The germline gives CDR1 SGHRS, CDR2 YFSETQ. V lost 6 bases to trimming and J lost 5 bases, with 14 bases between them. The CDR3 loop spans 14 amino acids. CDR3 sequence reads: CASTPQGLNEKLFF. The CDR3, as DNA: TGCGCCAGCACACCTCAGGGCTTGAATGAAAAACTGTTTTTT.

Note on this clone: Its ends do not fully match the called genes, so a read error is possible. V is TRBV27 and J is TRBJ2-5; 12 bases line up with TRBD2. Germline V gives CDR1 MNHEY, CDR2 SMNVEV (reference sequence). CDR3 length equals 15 residues. This CDR3 is CAGSRLAGVGETQYF. As DNA, the CDR3 is TGTGCCGGCAGTCGACTAGCGGGGGTAGGAGAGACCCAGTACTTC.

This clone was picked up one time. The rearrangement links TRBV7-3 to TRBJ1-6; 10 nucleotides align to TRBD1. The CDR3 runs to 15 residues. Trimming took 1 base from V and 7 from J; bases not matched to a gene: 1. Germline V gives CDR1 SGHTA, CDR2 FQGTGA. The DNA for the CDR3 is TGTGCCAGCAGCTTAATGGGACAGGGGAATTCACCCCTCCACTTT. Protein sequence: CASSLMGQGNSPLHF.

The chain couples TRBV10-3 to TRBJ1-5, with D possibly TRBD1 on 6 matching bases. Germline-derived CDR1 and CDR2 are ENHRY and SYGVKD. This CDR3 has 17 amino acids. The ends were cut back, 2 bases at V and 0 bases at J, with 14 bases in the middle. The DNA for the CDR3 is TGTGCCATCAGTGAGGGGGGGGACATCTATAGCAATCAGCCCCAGCATTTT. This translates into CAISEGGDIYSNQPQHF.

The V gene is TRBV29-1, the J gene TRBJ2-3, with D unresolved. Germline assignment: CDR1 SQVTM and CDR2 ANQGSEA. This CDR3 has 11 amino acids. V dropped 4 bases and J dropped 6 bases, with 8 bases sitting between them. The CDR3 DNA is TGCAGCGTTGCTTTGTCGGATACGCAGTATTTT. This sequence encodes CSVALSDTQYF.